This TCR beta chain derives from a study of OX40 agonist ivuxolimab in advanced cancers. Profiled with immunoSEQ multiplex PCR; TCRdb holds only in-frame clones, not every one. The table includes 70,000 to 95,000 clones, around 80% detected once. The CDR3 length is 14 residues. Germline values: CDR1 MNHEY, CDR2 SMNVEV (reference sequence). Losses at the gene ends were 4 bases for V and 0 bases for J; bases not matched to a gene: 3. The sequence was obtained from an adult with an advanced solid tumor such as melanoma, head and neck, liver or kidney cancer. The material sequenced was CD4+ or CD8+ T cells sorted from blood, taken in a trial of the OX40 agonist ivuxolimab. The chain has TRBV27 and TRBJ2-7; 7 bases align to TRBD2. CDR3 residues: CASSSWTSSYEQYF. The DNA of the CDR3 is TGTGCCAGCAGTTCCTGGACTAGCTCCTACGAGCAGTACTTC.